This T cell receptor (beta chain) was retrieved from a study of T cells in Graves' hyperthyroidism and ophthalmopathy (dated by TCRdb to about 2019). Regarding the research as a whole: A discovery cohort of around 100 patients, about 40 with Graves' ophthalmopathy and 55 to 60 with stable Graves' hyperthyroidism, was used to find distinguishing TCR V-J signatures. The paper describes TCR Vbeta CDR3 sequencing of more than 120 peripheral blood samples, made up of about 40 ophthalmopathy patients, 70 to 75 hyperthyroidism patients and approximately 17 progressor patients. The 95 to 100 discovery patients were randomly split 7:3 into training and test sets. Prospective prediction of ophthalmopathy was tested in an independent validation cohort consisting of 18 to 20 hyperthyroidism patients and some 16 patients who later progressed to ophthalmopathy. In addition, the study compared T-cell repertoires in thyroid tissue and in blood from several Graves' hyperthyroidism patients. Once sampling was done, hyperthyroidism patients were given methimazole at a starting dose of 30 mg daily, whereas ophthalmopathy patients were given high-dose intravenous methylprednisolone. Results and caveats for the whole study, not just this receptor: In cross-validation, a model built on a 13 V-J signature told ophthalmopathy apart from stable hyperthyroidism with 87.88% sensitivity and about 81% specificity, and in testing the same model reached 80%/75%. Most expanded thyroid clonotypes (frequency above 0.001) were also detected in blood, a finding suggesting that blood repertoires may reflect thyroid immune responses. During validation, the model predicted progression to ophthalmopathy a median of around 6 months ahead of onset, with just under 71% sensitivity and almost 75% specificity. No statistical method was used to set the sample size in advance, and investigators knew the group allocation.

In its sample, this clonotype was seen a few times. Its antigen is not yet known. No much larger clonotype is one base removed from it; base qualities were not supplied. Amplification of TCR beta CDR3 regions was carried out from RNA transcripts. For the first round of RT-PCR on the TCR CDR3, the HTBI primer set was used together with the Qiagen OneStep RT-PCR kit. Libraries were constructed in a second round of multiplex PCR, after which size selection and purification were performed. The libraries were sequenced on an Illumina HiSeq2000 using paired-end 100 bp reads. Concerning the study's data processing: SOAPnuke was used to process the raw data, throwing out any read that contained adapters or uncalled bases, had a mean Phred below 15, or lacked an exact constant-primer or identifier match. COPE v1.2.5 was used to merge high-quality paired reads, and clonotypes were defined as unique nucleotide sequences. Clonotypes were aligned to IMGT TRBV, TRBD and TRBJ reference segments using MiTCR v1.1. The analysis included only V-J combinations with a frequency above 0.0001, which together covered around 99% of the repertoires. The TCS score was defined as the ratio of F50 (clonal expansion) to E x V (chaos), calculated using BLOSUM62-based TCRdist between CDR3 peptides within each V-J. Welch's t-statistics and random forest reduced roughly 530 V-J features to roughly 13, which were used in a naive Bayes classifier (R e1071). TCRdb cleaned the public reads at Q25 with fastp, built clones with MiXCR and kept in-frame beta chains. Each record represents a unique CDR3 protein, reported with the most common genes and DNA among its rows. TCRdb's processing, not the authors' own work, is the source of the V and J calls. Across this sample there are 600,000 or so distinct CDR3 sequences, with just over 45% seen only once. Jointly, the top ten make up just over 8% of the sample.

Stable Graves' hyperthyroidism was defined as the absence of progression to ophthalmopathy over 18 months of follow-up. Hyperthyroidism patients were aged 18 to 65 years and newly diagnosed, with disease duration of less than 2 months. Patients with uncontrolled infections, other autoimmune diseases, pregnancy or lactation were excluded. Diagnoses were established on the basis of clinical symptoms, serum thyroxine and TRAb, thyroid ultrasound, and orbital computed tomography. Trizol reagent was used to extract total RNA, and RNA quality was then checked on an Agilent 2100 Bioanalyzer. The CDR3 sequence holds 14 residues, the cysteine and phenylalanine included. The retained sequence is limited to the CDR3, 42 bases, with the frame set at the first base. According to the germline V gene, CDR1 reads SGHDN and CDR2 reads FVKESK. V was cut back by 2 bases and J by 8 bases, leaving a gap of 15 bases between them.

The chain was built from TRBV14 and TRBJ1-2, with TRBD1 perhaps the D gene, on 6 matching bases. The specimen sequenced was peripheral blood or thyroid tissue (not recorded which). The source of this sequence is a woman aged 18-30 years with Graves' hyperthyroidism. Donor details come from another sample of the same person, matched by shared clones. CDR3 loop: CASSQHLAGGGYTF. The sequenced DNA: TGTGCCAGCAGCCAACACCTCGCCGGGGGCGGCTACACCTTC.